Sequencing of this TCR beta chain was carried out in a study of cytomegalovirus exposure and HLA in healthy donors. The CDR3 loop spans 14 amino acids. Germline V CDR1 and CDR2: LGHNA, YNFKEQ. V dropped 0 bases and J dropped 4 bases, with 6 bases sitting between them. PCR employed 60 Vbeta and 13 Jbeta primers. Assay used: immunoSEQ multiplex PCR; TCRdb lists only in-frame clones, some missing. The table shows 130,000 or so clones, with under 85% occurring only once. The study's findings and limits: In vitro, three CMV-associated chains proved specific for CMV antigens.

Regarding this clone: Its antigen is currently unknown.

The J gene is TRBJ2-2, the V gene TRBV4-2; D remains unclear. The sample was PBMCs. The TCR was taken from a man aged 25 to 40 in good health and CMV-seronegative. The DNA of the CDR3 is TGTGCCAGCAGCCAAGAGACAACCACCGGGGAGCTGTTTTTT. Its protein product is CASSQETTTGELFF.